The sequence of this TCR beta chain was determined in a study of blood T cells in healthy people across ages. V dropped 7 bases and J dropped 4 bases, with 11 bases sitting between them. The germline CDR1 and CDR2 sequences are SGHVS and FQNEAQ. The CDR3 is made up of 13 amino acids. The use of a sample-barcoded 5' primer and a J-beta primer mix characterized a second PCR of about 7 to 12 cycles. TCRdb ran MiXCR on the 5' RACE reads and lists one entry per CDR3 protein. The sample has over a million distinct CDR3 sequences, under 30% seen once; the top ten hold around 0.75%. These sequences were also reported in another study, on T cells of mothers and their children.

The chain couples TRBV7-8 to TRBJ1-3, with D hard to call. Sample: blood. The TCR originated in a girl aged 2-15 years in good health. The CDR3 region is CASTSLGGNTIYF. The CDR3, as DNA: TGTGCCAGCACCTCGCTGGGCGGAAACACCATATATTTT.